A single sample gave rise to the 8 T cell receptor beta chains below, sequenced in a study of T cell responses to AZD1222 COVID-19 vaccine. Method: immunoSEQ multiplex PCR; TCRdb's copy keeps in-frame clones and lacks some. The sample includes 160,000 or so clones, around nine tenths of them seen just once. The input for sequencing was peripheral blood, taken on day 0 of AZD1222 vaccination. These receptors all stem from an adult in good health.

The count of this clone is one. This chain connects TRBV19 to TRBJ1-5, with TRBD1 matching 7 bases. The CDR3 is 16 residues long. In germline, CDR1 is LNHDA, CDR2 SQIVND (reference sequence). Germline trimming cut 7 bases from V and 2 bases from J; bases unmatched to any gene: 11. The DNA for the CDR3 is TGTGCCAGTACCGAAGGAAGAGGGGGCGGCAATCAGCCCCAGCATTTT. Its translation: CASTEGRGGGNQPQHF.

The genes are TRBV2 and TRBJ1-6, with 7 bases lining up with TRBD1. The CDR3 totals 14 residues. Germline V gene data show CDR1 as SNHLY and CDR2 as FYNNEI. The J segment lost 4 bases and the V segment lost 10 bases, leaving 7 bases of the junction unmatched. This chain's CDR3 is CATRDSSYNSPLHF. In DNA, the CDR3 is TGTGCCACCCGGGACAGTTCTTATAATTCACCCCTCCACTTT.

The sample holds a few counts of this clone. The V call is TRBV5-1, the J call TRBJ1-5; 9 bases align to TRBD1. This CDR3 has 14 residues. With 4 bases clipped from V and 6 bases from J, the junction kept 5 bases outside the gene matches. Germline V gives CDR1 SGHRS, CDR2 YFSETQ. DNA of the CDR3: TGCGCCAGCAGCCCGGACAGGGGTTCTCAGCCCCAGCATTTT. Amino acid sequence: CASSPDRGSQPQHF. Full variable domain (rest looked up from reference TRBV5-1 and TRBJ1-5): KAGVTQTPRYLIKTRGQQVTLSCSPISGHRSVSWYQQTPGQGLQFLFEYFSETQRNKGNFPGRFSGRQFSNSRSEMNVSTLELGDSALYLCASSPDRGSQPQHFGDGTRLSIL.

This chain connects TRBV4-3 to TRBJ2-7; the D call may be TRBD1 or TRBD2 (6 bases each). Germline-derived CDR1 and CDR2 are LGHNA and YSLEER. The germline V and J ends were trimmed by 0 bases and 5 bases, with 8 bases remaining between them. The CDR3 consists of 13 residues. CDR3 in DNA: TGCGCCAGCAGCCAAGAAAGGGGGGACGAGCAGTACTTC. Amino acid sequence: CASSQERGDEQYF.

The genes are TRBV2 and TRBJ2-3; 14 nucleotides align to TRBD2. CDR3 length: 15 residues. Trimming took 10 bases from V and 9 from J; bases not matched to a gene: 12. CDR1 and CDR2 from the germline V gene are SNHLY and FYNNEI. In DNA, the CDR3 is TGTGCCACCTTACCGACTAGCGGGGGGGCCTACACGCAGTATTTT. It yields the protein CATLPTSGGAYTQYF.

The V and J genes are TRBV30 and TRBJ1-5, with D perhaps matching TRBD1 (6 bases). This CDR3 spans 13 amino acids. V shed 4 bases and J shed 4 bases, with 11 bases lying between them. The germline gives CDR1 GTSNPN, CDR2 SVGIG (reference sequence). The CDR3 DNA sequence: TGTGCCTGGAATACTCAGGGGAATCAGCCCCAGCATTTT. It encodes CAWNTQGNQPQHF.

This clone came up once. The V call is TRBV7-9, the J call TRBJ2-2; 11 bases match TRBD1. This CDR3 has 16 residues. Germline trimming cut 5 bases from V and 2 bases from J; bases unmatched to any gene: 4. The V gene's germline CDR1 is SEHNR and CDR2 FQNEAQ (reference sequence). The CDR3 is CASSRGQGANTGELFF. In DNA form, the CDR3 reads TGTGCCAGCAGCCGAGGACAGGGGGCAAACACCGGGGAGCTGTTTTTT.

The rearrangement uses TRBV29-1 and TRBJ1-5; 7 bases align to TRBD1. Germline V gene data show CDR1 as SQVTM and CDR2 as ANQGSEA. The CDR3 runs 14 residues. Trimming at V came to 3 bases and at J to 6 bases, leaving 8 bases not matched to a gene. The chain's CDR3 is CSVEVGGGGQPQHF. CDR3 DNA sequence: TGCAGCGTTGAGGTGGGAGGGGGCGGTCAGCCCCAGCATTTT.